This T cell receptor beta chain was found in a study of blood T cell repertoires in COVID-19 (dated by TCRdb to about 2020). Regarding the research as a whole: Samples covering the acute and convalescent phases of COVID-19 were provided by collaborators in the United States, Italy and Spain. A de-identified subject ID, COVID-19 status, age in years and sex were almost always included in the sample metadata. The samples were drawn from the first 160 participants of the ongoing ImmuneRACE study and from about 1,200 subjects provided by 6 global collaborators. Deeply sampled blood TCRbeta repertoires from subjects exposed to, actively infected with, or recovered from COVID-19 were included in the dataset. A freely available public database, intended as a resource for researchers studying the immune response to SARS-CoV-2, is where the repertoires were released. Where HLA class I and class II types were available, the types were taken from metadata supplied by the sample provider, not from assay-based typing. The material from the prospective study consisted of cDNA or gDNA derived from T cells, B-cell-depleted T cells, or PBMCs.

The research as a whole found: The amount of clinical and demographic metadata varied by source and participant and was provided uncurated.

CDR1 MNHEY and CDR2 SVGAGI were looked up in the germline V gene. V is reduced by 7 bases and J by 7 bases, leaving a spacing of 17 bases between them. The CDR3 holds 13 amino acids from the cysteine to the phenylalanine. Only the CDR3 portion is preserved as DNA: 39 bases, with reading frame beginning at the first base. TCRbeta CDR3 regions were amplified from genomic DNA by means of the immunoSEQ Assay, a bias-controlled multiplex PCR. The published analysis was carried out like this. Within the assay, amplification of reference gene primers was used to estimate how many nucleated cells each sample contained. To quantify the absolute abundance of each unique TCRbeta CDR3 rearrangement, sequence reads were collapsed and filtered. For each sample, productive Simpson clonality was calculated by taking the square root of Simpson's diversity index across productive rearrangements. The table comes from immuneACCESS by way of TCRdb, which keeps in-frame sequences with V and J called. Part of the clones is missing from these tables; in studies checked, under half for an unresolved V gene and the rest for unknown reasons. D and trimming were read from the DNA, whereas the V and J calls and clone size are those reported in that table. Counted in this sample were approximately 240,000 clones; almost 85% of them appeared once. The top ten clonotypes cover about 4% of the sample.

As concerns this clone: The antigen it binds to is not known. The record has no base qualities; no much larger clone is one base away.

Each collaborating institution followed its own protocols to collect whole blood in K2EDTA tubes. For TCRbeta analysis, collaborators shipped samples in one of three forms: frozen whole blood, isolated PBMCs, or DNA extracted from either of those sample types. The rearrangement joined TRBV6-5 to TRBJ2-7; D gene: possibly TRBD1, on 6 matching bases. This clonotype was obtained from a man aged 50 to 60 with acute or convalescent COVID-19. Sequenced: peripheral blood. The DNA is TGTGCCAGCATGACGGACAGCCGTTTGGAGCAGTACTTC. It specifies CASMTDSRLEQYF.